This entry is about one T cell receptor beta chain. Its antigen remains unknown. This sample is drawn from a study of OX40 agonist ivuxolimab in advanced cancers. Study in general: Dose-escalation subjects each had hepatocellular carcinoma, melanoma, renal cell or head and neck cancer. Findings and caveats of the study: The antigen specificity of the peripheral T cells (those that were expanded) was not determined.

Measured with immunoSEQ multiplex PCR; TCRdb has only the in-frame clones, and not every one. The sample has roughly 15,000 clones; approximately 82% are singletons. The receptor was isolated from an adult with an advanced solid tumor such as melanoma, head and neck, liver or kidney cancer. The specimen comprised CD4+ or CD8+ T cells sorted from blood, sampled in a trial of the OX40 agonist ivuxolimab.

The CDR3: CASSLVERRGQFF. The CDR3 DNA reads TGTGCCAGCAGCTTAGTGGAGCGGAGAGGGCAGTTCTTC. V gene TRBV7-2 combines with J gene TRBJ2-1, with D tentatively TRBD2 (5 bases). Per the germline V gene, CDR1 is SGHTA and CDR2 is FQGNSA. V shed 1 base and J shed 12 bases, with 13 bases lying between them. The CDR3 runs to 13 residues.